These 8 T cell receptor beta chains share one sample of origin, sequenced in a study of blood T cell repertoires in COVID-19. Method: immunoSEQ multiplex PCR; TCRdb's copy keeps in-frame clones and lacks some. The sample lists tens of thousands of clones, more than 85% occurring once. Sequencing used peripheral blood. The receptors derive from a man aged 40-50 years with acute or convalescent COVID-19.

The V gene is TRBV4-2, the J gene TRBJ2-7, with 10 bases fitting TRBD2. With 0 bases clipped from V and 6 bases from J, the junction kept 8 bases outside the gene matches. The CDR3 sequence is 16 residues long. Germline CDR1 is LGHNA and CDR2 is YNFKEQ. The CDR3 DNA sequence: TGTGCCAGCAGCCAAGATGAAGCGGGGGGGCTAAGCGAGCAGTACTTC. Its protein product is CASSQDEAGGLSEQYF.

In its sample, this clone was seen a few times. The chain recombines TRBV14 with TRBJ2-7, with D tentatively TRBD2 (5 bases). Germline V gene sequence: CDR1 SGHDN, CDR2 FVKESK. The CDR3 is made up of 14 amino acids. The V end lost 5 bases, the J end lost 0 bases, and 11 bases lay between the germline ends. The chain's CDR3 is CASSRELHSYEQYF. CDR3 bases: TGTGCCAGCAGCAGGGAGCTACACTCCTACGAGCAGTACTTC.

The chain couples TRBV19 to TRBJ2-1; TRBD2 agrees at 12 bases. The V gene's germline CDR1 is LNHDA and CDR2 SQIVND (reference sequence). The junction had 4 bases not matched to a gene; V was cut back by 5 bases and J by 5 bases. The CDR3 has 15 residues. CDR3 nucleotides: TGTGCCAGTAGTGACGGACTAGCGGGACACAATGAGCAGTTCTTC. As protein: CASSDGLAGHNEQFF.

This CDR3 is CATGQGYEQYF. The CDR3 DNA is TGTGCCACCGGACAGGGTTACGAGCAGTACTTC. The J gene is TRBJ2-7, the V gene TRBV15, with 8 bases fitting TRBD1. J was trimmed by 4 bases and V by 8 bases; bases with no gene match: 1. CDR3 length equals 11 residues. Germline-derived CDR1 and CDR2 are LNHNV and YYDKDF (reference sequence). Supplemented by reference TRBV15 and TRBJ2-7, the full variable domain reads DAMVIQNPRYQVTQFGKPVTLSCSQTLNHNVMYWYQQKSSQAPKLLFHYYDKDFNNEADTPDNFQSRRPNTSFCFLDIRSPGLGDTAMYLCATGQGYEQYFGPGTRLTVT.

V and J are TRBV18 and TRBJ1-4; 7 bases fit TRBD1. The CDR3 is made up of 14 amino acids. The V segment lost 6 bases and the J segment 3 bases; nucleotides outside the gene matches: 4. Looked up from germline, CDR1 is KGHSH and CDR2 is LQKENI. The CDR3 sequence: CASSQTGPNEKLFF. CDR3 sequence (DNA): TGTGCCAGCTCCCAGACAGGGCCTAATGAAAAACTGTTTTTT.

The chain has TRBV6-2 or TRBV6-3 and TRBJ1-2; 9 nucleotides line up with TRBD1. V dropped 6 bases and J dropped 5; count of bases not matched to a gene: 16. The V gene's germline CDR1 is MNHEY and CDR2 SVGEGT. The CDR3 consists of 17 residues. The chain's CDR3 is CASSIPPGQGFWYGYTF. In DNA, the CDR3 is TGTGCCAGCAGCATCCCTCCGGGACAGGGCTTTTGGTATGGCTACACCTTC.

The rearrangement links TRBV3-1 (or the pseudogene TRBV3-2) to TRBJ2-7, with D perhaps matching TRBD1 (5 bases). Trimming stripped 2 bases from V and 5 bases from J, with 13 bases between. This CDR3 spans 14 amino acids. Germline CDR1 LGHDT, CDR2 YNNKEL (reference sequence). CDR3 region: CASSQFQGFHEQYF. The CDR3 bases are TGTGCCAGCAGCCAATTCCAGGGTTTCCACGAGCAGTACTTC.

This chain connects TRBV29-1 to TRBJ2-4, with 8 bases lining up with TRBD2. The CDR3 is 15 residues long. V gave up 7 bases and J gave up 2 bases; unmatched junction bases: 10. Germline CDR1 is SQVTM and CDR2 is ANQGSEA. The chain's CDR3 is CSAGGDGGPKNIQYF. CDR3 coding DNA: TGCAGCGCCGGGGGGGACGGGGGACCCAAAAACATTCAGTACTTC. Filled out from reference TRBV29-1 and TRBJ2-4, the complete variable domain reads SAVISQKPSRDICQRGTSLTIQCQVDSQVTMMFWYRQQPGQSLTLIATANQGSEATYESGFVIDKFPISRPNLTFSTLTVSNMSPEDSSIYLCSAGGDGGPKNIQYFGAGTRLSVL.